A selection of T cell receptor beta chains follows, all from one sample in a study of vaccination effects on CD4 cells after COVID-19. The method was immunoSEQ multiplex PCR; TCRdb's version includes in-frame clones alone and lacks a portion of them. The sample consists of approximately 40,000 clones, over 65% of them appearing once. Their antigen targets remain unknown. The sample here was CD4+ T cells from PBMCs cultured without peptide, taken after COVID-19 vaccination. Receptor source: a human donor who had a prior SARS-CoV-2 infection. CDR3s include the opening cysteine and the closing phenylalanine or tryptophan. A D gene is named only where the DNA matches it firmly. Expanded clones are given a class, and other clones once, few, many or no size at all.

d_gene | j_gene | v_gene | abundance | CDR3aa | CDR3nt
. | TRBJ1-6 | TRBV21-1 | . | CAGNASNNSPLHF | TGTGCCGGCAACGCCAGTAATAATTCACCCCTCCACTTT
TRBD1 | TRBJ1-5 | TRBV19 | . | CASSPRTGQEGNQPQHF | TGTGCCAGTAGTCCCAGGACAGGGCAAGAGGGAAATCAGCCCCAGCATTTT
. | TRBJ2-6 | TRBV7-9 | . | CASSLTGAGGANVLTF | TGTGCCAGCAGCCTTACAGGGGCGGGAGGGGCCAACGTCCTGACTTTC
. | TRBJ2-3 | TRBV14 | . | CASSWDLNTDTQYF | TGTGCCAGCAGTTGGGACCTAAACACAGATACGCAGTATTTT
. | TRBJ1-3 | TRBV5-1 | few | CASSVGGGGFDTIYF | TGCGCCAGCAGCGTAGGAGGAGGCGGGTTTGACACCATATATTTT
. | TRBJ2-6 | TRBV4-1 | few | CASSPGGGRSSGANVLTF | TGCGCCAGCAGCCCGGGAGGGGGCAGGTCCTCTGGGGCCAACGTCCTGACTTTC
. | TRBJ2-5 | TRBV7-2 | . | CASSPRRSQETQYF | TGTGCCAGCAGCCCTAGACGGTCCCAAGAGACCCAGTACTTC
. | TRBJ2-7 | TRBV15 | . | CATSRDFYEQYF | TGTGCCACCAGCAGAGATTTCTACGAGCAGTACTTC
. | TRBJ2-7 | TRBV9 | . | CASSRGGRELSYEQYF | TGTGCCAGCAGCCGAGGGGGGCGGGAGTTATCCTACGAGCAGTACTTC
. | TRBJ1-2 | TRBV5-1 | . | CASTGAANYGYTF | TGCGCCAGCACCGGGGCAGCTAACTATGGCTACACCTTC
TRBD2 | TRBJ2-5 | TRBV11-3 | . | CASSLKTSESQETQYF | TGTGCCAGCAGCTTGAAGACTAGCGAGAGCCAAGAGACCCAGTACTTC
. | TRBJ2-7 | TRBV11-3 | . | CASSLGAGFNSYEQYF | TGTGCCAGCAGCTTAGGGGCGGGGTTTAACTCCTACGAGCAGTACTTC
TRBD1 | TRBJ2-3 | TRBV4-3 | . | CASSQDNTGAGDTQYF | TGCGCCAGCAGCCAAGATAATACAGGGGCCGGAGATACGCAGTATTTT
. | TRBJ1-1 | TRBV12-5 | few | CASGLATGIRAFF | TGTGCTAGTGGTTTGGCAACAGGGATACGTGCTTTCTTT
TRBD2 | TRBJ2-3 | TRBV9 | . | CASSVGAASGGIPDTQYF | TGTGCCAGCAGCGTAGGGGCGGCGAGCGGGGGGATCCCAGATACGCAGTATTTT
TRBD2 | TRBJ2-3 | TRBV7-6 | few | CASSLGAAGVSDTQYF | TGTGCCAGCAGCTTAGGGGCTGCGGGAGTATCGGATACGCAGTATTTT
. | TRBJ1-2 | TRBV11-3 | . | CASSPTENYGYTF | TGTGCCAGCAGCCCCACAGAGAACTATGGCTACACCTTC
TRBD2 | TRBJ2-1 | TRBV7-9 | . | CASSQRTSGGKNEQFF | TGTGCCAGCAGCCAACGGACTAGCGGGGGGAAGAATGAGCAGTTCTTC
. | TRBJ2-3 | TRBV2 | . | CASTEGRTDTQYF | TGTGCCAGCACTGAAGGCAGGACAGATACGCAGTATTTT
. | TRBJ1-1 | TRBV7-2 | . | CASRLQVWNTEAFF | TGTGCCAGCAGGCTCCAGGTATGGAACACTGAAGCTTTCTTT
TRBD2 | TRBJ2-1 | TRBV18 | . | CASSGTSGRSYNEQFF | TGTGCCAGCTCAGGGACTAGCGGGAGGTCCTACAATGAGCAGTTCTTC
. | TRBJ1-2 | TRBV30 | . | CAWSPLGRGGHTF | TGTGCCTGGAGTCCACTGGGGAGGGGAGGACACACCTTC
. | TRBJ2-1 | TRBV24-1 | . | CATSDLPQGGNNEQFF | TGTGCCACCAGTGATTTGCCGCAGGGGGGGAACAATGAGCAGTTCTTC
TRBD2 | TRBJ2-5 | TRBV5-1 | . | CASSGRLAEKLQETQYF | TGCGCCAGCAGCGGCCGACTAGCGGAAAAATTACAAGAGACCCAGTACTTC
. | TRBJ2-3 | TRBV7-3 | once | CASSLNRGQDTQYF | TGTGCCAGCAGCTTAAATAGGGGCCAAGATACGCAGTATTTT
TRBD1 | TRBJ1-2 | TRBV11-2 | few | CASSLDSGTGIYGYTF | TGTGCCAGCAGCTTAGACTCCGGGACAGGGATCTATGGCTACACCTTC
. | TRBJ1-1 | TRBV4-3 | . | CASSQGGQRNMNTEAFF | TGCGCCAGCAGCCAAGGTGGACAGCGTAACATGAACACTGAAGCTTTCTTT
TRBD1 | TRBJ1-5 | TRBV7-2 | . | CASSLMGQGGQPQHF | TGTGCCAGCAGCTTAATGGGACAGGGTGGTCAGCCCCAGCATTTT
. | TRBJ1-3 | TRBV30 | . | CAWRAPDSSGNTIYF | TGTGCCTGGAGAGCTCCCGACAGCTCTGGAAACACCATATATTTT
. | TRBJ2-3 | TRBV18 | . | CASSPSTDTQYF | TGTGCCAGCTCACCTAGCACAGATACGCAGTATTTT
TRBD2 | TRBJ2-7 | TRBV11-3 | . | CASSPGLAVSYEQYF | TGTGCCAGCAGTCCGGGACTAGCGGTAAGCTACGAGCAGTACTTC
. | TRBJ2-5 | TRBV20-1 | . | CSAPRWETQYF | TGCAGTGCTCCTCGGTGGGAGACCCAGTACTTC
. | TRBJ2-5 | TRBV24-1 | . | CATSDLQGSGETQYF | TGTGCCACCAGTGACCTACAGGGTTCGGGCGAGACCCAGTACTTC
. | TRBJ2-1 | TRBV7-9 | . | CASSFYTGSKPNEQFF | TGTGCCAGCAGCTTTTATACAGGGTCTAAACCGAATGAGCAGTTCTTC
. | TRBJ2-5 | TRBV10-3 | few | CAISDPAIRETQYF | TGTGCCATCAGTGACCCGGCTATTAGGGAGACCCAGTACTTC
TRBD2 | TRBJ2-2 | TRBV11-3 | . | CASALASRREGNTGELFF | TGTGCCAGCGCACTAGCATCGAGGCGGGAGGGTAACACCGGGGAGCTGTTTTTT